Following are 31 T cell receptor beta chains from one sample sequenced in a study of CD8+CD57+ T cells in acquired aplastic anemia. In patients chosen for sequencing, flow cytometry had shown CD8+CD57+ cell expansion. Genomic DNA served as template for TCR beta VDJ and CDR3 profiling. TCRdb itself ran the reads through MiXCR, one entry per CDR3 protein. This sample has around 500,000 distinct CDR3 sequences, with around 33% found just once. The sample comprised sorted CD4+, CD8+, or CD8+CD57+ T cells (not recorded which) from PBMCs. The source of these receptors is a human donor with aplastic anemia.

The chain is built from TRBV18 and TRBJ1-6; D not resolved. The CDR3 sequence is 17 residues long. Trimming stripped 3 bases from V and 0 bases from J, with 12 bases between. Germline V gives CDR1 KGHSH, CDR2 LQKENI. CDR3 amino acids: CASSPNGVVSYNSPLHF. Written as DNA, the CDR3 is TGTGCCAGCTCACCGAACGGGGTAGTCTCCTATAATTCACCCCTCCACTTT.

In this sample, this clonotype turned up a few times. V usage is TRBV19 and J usage is TRBJ2-1; 7 bases fit TRBD1. This CDR3 spans 16 amino acids. Per germline, CDR1 LNHDA and CDR2 SQIVND (reference sequence). The J segment lost 4 bases and the V segment lost 4 bases, leaving 10 bases of the junction unmatched. CDR3 protein: CASSRETGQTYNEQFF. In nucleotides, the CDR3 is TGTGCCAGTAGTAGGGAAACGGGACAGACTTACAATGAGCAGTTCTTC.

This clonotype occurred once. The gene calls are TRBV5-1 and TRBJ1-2; 8 bases map to TRBD1. V lost 4 bases and J lost 6; bases outside the gene matches: 8. CDR1 and CDR2 from the germline V gene are SGHRS and YFSETQ. This CDR3 comprises 14 residues. This chain's CDR3 is CASSPTGDVDGYTF. The CDR3 nucleotides read TGCGCCAGCAGCCCGACAGGGGATGTTGATGGCTACACCTTC. Full variable domain (rest looked up from reference TRBV5-1 and TRBJ1-2): KAGVTQTPRYLIKTRGQQVTLSCSPISGHRSVSWYQQTPGQGLQFLFEYFSETQRNKGNFPGRFSGRQFSNSRSEMNVSTLELGDSALYLCASSPTGDVDGYTFGSGTRLTVV.

This clonotype was recorded many times. The chain carries TRBV19 and TRBJ2-7; TRBD1 aligns across 7 bases. The V gene end was trimmed by 4 bases and the J gene end by 2 bases; junction bases not matched to a gene: 11. This CDR3 is 16 amino acids long. Germline CDR1 is LNHDA and CDR2 is SQIVND (reference sequence). The CDR3 sequence: CASSRLSGTVTYEQYF. The CDR3 bases are TGTGCCAGTAGTAGATTATCCGGGACAGTAACCTACGAGCAGTACTTC.

V is TRBV24-1 and J is TRBJ2-1; D is possibly TRBD1 (5 bases). Germline CDR1 KGHDR, CDR2 SFDVKD. The CDR3 runs 14 residues. The ends were cut back, 7 bases at V and 5 bases at J, with 14 bases in the middle. CDR3 sequence (DNA): TGTGCCACCAGAACAGGTTTGGGTGACAATGAGCAGTTCTTC. Its protein is CATRTGLGDNEQFF.

Many counts were recorded for this clonotype. The chain recombines TRBV7-9 with TRBJ2-7; D possibly corresponds to TRBD2 (6 bases). This CDR3 region has 14 residues. CDR1 is SEHNR, CDR2 FQNEAQ, per germline (reference sequence). V lost 5 bases to trimming and J lost 7 bases, with 18 bases between them. The CDR3 protein is CASSPDRKGGEQYF. The CDR3 coding sequence is TGTGCCAGCAGCCCGGACCGAAAAGGAGGGGAGCAGTACTTC.

This chain links TRBV6-1 with TRBJ1-2; D is possibly TRBD1 (5 bases). The CDR3 has 16 residues. The V end lost 7 bases, the J end lost 5 bases, and 23 bases lay between the germline ends. Germline V gene sequence: CDR1 MNHNS, CDR2 SASEGT. This chain's CDR3 is CASIAVGTGTLYGYTF. CDR3 bases: TGTGCCAGCATCGCAGTCGGGACCGGTACTCTTTATGGCTACACCTTC.

This clonotype was counted between two and nine times. The junction departs from germline at one end; a sequencing error may be responsible. The chain employs TRBV7-9 and TRBJ2-3; 11 nucleotides match TRBD2. CDR3 length: 13 amino acids. Per germline, CDR1 SEHNR and CDR2 FQNEAQ (reference sequence). The CDR3 DNA follows: TGTGCCAGCAGCTCCGTAGCGGGAGGGCCTTTGAATTTT. Translation gives CASSSVAGGPLNF.

The chain employs TRBV4-1 and TRBJ2-7; a weak D match, TRBD1 (5 bases). The germline V gene encodes CDR1 MGHRA and CDR2 YSYEKL. The CDR3 covers 14 residues. Trimming removed 0 bases from V and 9 bases from J, with 15 bases in between. The CDR3 sequence is CASSQEIRGSGQYF. CDR3 nucleotides: TGCGCCAGCAGCCAAGAGATTAGGGGCTCGGGGCAGTACTTC.

The table lists this clonotype with many counts. This chain uses TRBV7-2 with TRBJ1-2; TRBD1 matches 9 bases. CDR3 length: 13 residues. Trimming at V came to 5 bases and at J to 6 bases, leaving 4 bases not matched to a gene. Germline-derived CDR1 and CDR2 are SGHTA and FQGNSA. CDR3 sequence reads: CASSPRTGDGYTF. CDR3 coding DNA: TGTGCCAGCAGCCCGCGGACAGGGGATGGCTACACCTTC.

V gene TRBV6-5 combines with J gene TRBJ1-2; TRBD1 matches 8 bases. V lost 4 bases, J lost 8 bases, and 6 bases stayed unmatched. Germline V gene sequence: CDR1 MNHEY, CDR2 SVGAGI. The CDR3 length is 13 residues. CDR3 residues: CASSFGQGWGYTF. CDR3 coding DNA: TGTGCCAGCAGTTTTGGACAGGGCTGGGGCTACACCTTC.

This chain connects TRBV5-6 to TRBJ2-7; maybe TRBD2 (5 bases). The CDR3 totals 15 residues. Germline assignment: CDR1 SGHDT and CDR2 YYEEEE. Trimming stripped 0 bases from V and 3 bases from J, with 13 bases between. The CDR3 spells CASSLVQILDYEQYF. Here the CDR3 DNA reads TGTGCCAGCAGCTTGGTACAGATACTAGACTACGAGCAGTACTTC.

The chain joins TRBV30 to TRBJ1-1, with 12 bases aligning to TRBD1. CDR1 is GTSNPN, CDR2 SVGIG, per germline (reference sequence). V dropped 3 bases and J dropped 1; count of bases not matched to a gene: 6. The CDR3 has 16 residues. The CDR3 nucleotides are TGTGCCTGGAGCGGCGGGACAGGGGGCTCGAACACTGAAGCTTTCTTT. It encodes CAWSGGTGGSNTEAFF.

This clonotype came up a few times. The chain combines TRBV2 with TRBJ1-6, with 7 bases identical to TRBD1. CDR1 and CDR2 (germline): SNHLY, FYNNEI. The CDR3 is 14 residues long. V lost 8 bases and J lost 7; bases outside the gene matches: 8. The CDR3 nucleotides read TGTGCCAGCGGAACGGGACAGACGAATTCACCCCTCCACTTT. Protein: CASGTGQTNSPLHF. Together with reference TRBV2 and TRBJ1-6, the CDR3 gives the full variable domain: EPEVTQTPSHQVTQMGQEVILRCVPISNHLYFYWYRQILGQKVEFLVSFYNNEISEKSEIFDDQFSVERPDGSNFTLKIRSTKLEDSAMYFCASGTGQTNSPLHFGNGTRLTVT.

V and J are TRBV20-1 and TRBJ1-5; D call uncertain. The V gene's germline CDR1 is DFQATT and CDR2 SNEGSKA (reference sequence). The V end lost 6 bases, the J end lost 0 bases, and 21 bases lay between the germline ends. The CDR3 extends over 17 amino acids. The chain's CDR3 is CSALTTLDAYSNQPQHF. The CDR3 DNA reads TGCAGTGCCCTGACGACACTGGACGCGTATAGCAATCAGCCCCAGCATTTT.

This clonotype has a handful of counts. This rearrangement joins TRBV20-1 to TRBJ2-3, with 8 bases fitting TRBD2. There are 15 residues in the CDR3. Trimming at V came to 3 bases and at J to 2 bases, leaving 7 bases not matched to a gene. Germline V lookup: CDR1 DFQATT, CDR2 SNEGSKA (reference sequence). The CDR3 coding sequence is TGCAGTGCTAGCTCGGTAGCGGGATACACAGATACGCAGTATTTT. Residues: CSASSVAGYTDTQYF.

This clonotype is a singleton in its sample. The chain uses TRBV25-1 and TRBJ2-7; 14 positions match TRBD2. The CDR3 runs 16 residues. The germline V gene has CDR1 MGHDK and CDR2 SYGVNS. V lost 4 bases to trimming and J lost 3 bases; unmatched junction nucleotides: 5. The CDR3 region is CASSGLAGGQGYEQYF. The DNA for the CDR3 is TGTGCCAGCAGTGGACTAGCGGGGGGGCAGGGCTACGAGCAGTACTTC.

In this sample, this clonotype turned up a few times. The chain carries TRBV11-1 and TRBJ2-2, with TRBD2 identical over 7 bases. There are 16 residues in the CDR3. V lost 5 bases, J lost 4 bases, and 10 bases stayed unmatched. Germline V lookup: CDR1 SGHAT, CDR2 FQDESV (reference sequence). The CDR3 here is CASSPYGGKRTGELFF. The CDR3 bases are TGTGCCAGCAGCCCTTACGGGGGGAAACGCACCGGGGAGCTGTTTTTT.

The genes are TRBV7-9 and TRBJ1-6; maybe TRBD1 (5 bases). This CDR3 is built from 15 residues. Germline CDR1 reads SEHNR; CDR2 reads FQNEAQ (reference sequence). The germline V and J ends were trimmed by 6 bases and 5 bases, with 14 bases remaining between them. The CDR3 loop reads CASSASGGNNSPLHF. Written as DNA, the CDR3 is TGTGCCAGCAGTGCTAGCGGGGGGAATAATTCACCCCTCCACTTT.

The CDR3 DNA is TGCAGTGCTAGTAGAGGGAGGGCCCCAGATACGCAGTATTTT. Its translation: CSASRGRAPDTQYF. The chain links TRBV20-1 to TRBJ2-3, with 7 bases fitting TRBD2. The CDR3 has 14 amino acids. Germline CDR1 and CDR2: DFQATT and SNEGSKA (reference sequence). V lost 3 bases, J lost 4 bases, and 7 bases stayed unmatched.

This clonotype occurred many times. The genes are TRBV2 and TRBJ1-1; 7 bases line up with TRBD1. This CDR3 spans 11 amino acids. Unmatched junction bases numbered 1, after V lost 6 bases and J lost 6 bases. Germline values: CDR1 SNHLY, CDR2 FYNNEI. The CDR3 reads CASSGTAEAFF. As DNA, the CDR3 is TGTGCCAGCAGCGGGACAGCTGAAGCTTTCTTT. Full variable domain (remainder filled in from reference TRBV2 and TRBJ1-1): EPEVTQTPSHQVTQMGQEVILRCVPISNHLYFYWYRQILGQKVEFLVSFYNNEISEKSEIFDDQFSVERPDGSNFTLKIRSTKLEDSAMYFCASSGTAEAFFGQGTRLTVV.

Many counts were recorded for this clonotype. The V gene is TRBV5-1, the J gene TRBJ2-7; TRBD2 aligns across 7 bases. CDR1 SGHRS and CDR2 YFSETQ come from the germline V gene. The trim removed 5 bases at V and 5 bases at J, leaving 10 bases unmatched. The CDR3 runs to 14 residues. The CDR3 region is CASRSSQAGDEQYF. The CDR3 DNA is TGCGCCAGCAGATCGTCACAGGCGGGAGACGAGCAGTACTTC.

This clonotype showed up many times. The rearrangement joins TRBV2 to TRBJ2-3; perhaps TRBD1 as D (6 bases). V was pared by 10 bases and J by 1 base, with 12 bases between. The CDR3 has 13 residues. Germline lookup yields CDR1 SNHLY and CDR2 FYNNEI. In DNA, the CDR3 is TGTGCCAACGGACAGCCAGGCACAGATACGCAGTATTTT. The encoded protein is CANGQPGTDTQYF.

V gene TRBV9 combines with J gene TRBJ2-1; 7 bases align to TRBD1. CDR1 and CDR2 from the germline V gene are SGDLS and YYNGEE. CDR3 length: 15 amino acids. The trim removed 2 bases at V and 1 base at J, leaving 3 bases unmatched. CDR3 coding DNA: TGTGCCAGCAGCGTGGAGACAGGGTCCTACAATGAGCAGTTCTTC. It specifies CASSVETGSYNEQFF.

This clonotype was seen ten or more times. The chain uses TRBV2 and TRBJ1-1, with no clear D. Trimming cost V 10 bases and J 1 base, with 13 bases left between them. The CDR3 extends over 13 amino acids. CDR1 is SNHLY, CDR2 FYNNEI, per germline. CDR3 sequence: CATEKQRNTEAFF. The CDR3 nucleotides are TGTGCCACCGAGAAACAGAGGAACACTGAAGCTTTCTTT.

The chain couples TRBV9 to TRBJ1-1, with D possibly being TRBD1 (6 bases). Trimming took 0 bases from V and 4 from J, leaving 13 bases between them. The CDR3 runs 15 residues. The germline gives CDR1 SGDLS, CDR2 YYNGEE. This chain's CDR3 is CASSVAPRGFTEAFF. In DNA, the CDR3 is TGTGCCAGCAGCGTAGCCCCCAGGGGATTCACTGAAGCTTTCTTT.

CDR3 amino acids: CASSPRTGDTGELFF. The CDR3 nucleotides read TGTGCCAGCAGCCCTCGGACAGGGGACACCGGGGAGCTGTTTTTT. The chain combines TRBV9 with TRBJ2-2, with TRBD1 identical over 9 bases. This CDR3 has 15 residues. Germline-derived CDR1 and CDR2 are SGDLS and YYNGEE. The trim removed 4 bases at V and 3 bases at J, leaving 4 bases unmatched. The whole variable domain, remainder taken from reference TRBV9 and TRBJ2-2, is DSGVTQTPKHLITATGQRVTLRCSPRSGDLSVYWYQQSLDQGLQFLIQYYNGEERAKGNILERFSAQQFPDLHSELNLSSLELGDSALYFCASSPRTGDTGELFFGEGSRLTVL.

V is TRBV9 and J is TRBJ1-2; D call uncertain. Trimming cost V 0 bases and J 8 bases, with 26 bases left between them. CDR3 size: 18 residues. Germline V CDR1 and CDR2: SGDLS, YYNGEE. The CDR3 here is CASSVGWREPAIQGGYTF. In DNA, the CDR3 is TGTGCCAGCAGCGTAGGTTGGCGGGAACCCGCTATACAAGGAGGCTACACCTTC. The full variable domain, its missing parts supplied by reference TRBV9 and TRBJ1-2, is DSGVTQTPKHLITATGQRVTLRCSPRSGDLSVYWYQQSLDQGLQFLIQYYNGEERAKGNILERFSAQQFPDLHSELNLSSLELGDSALYFCASSVGWREPAIQGGYTFGSGTRLTVV.

V is TRBV7-9 and J is TRBJ1-4; perhaps TRBD1 as D (5 bases). The germline V and J ends were trimmed by 5 bases and 8 bases, with 12 bases remaining between them. Germline V gene data show CDR1 as SEHNR and CDR2 as FQNEAQ (reference sequence). This CDR3 spans 13 amino acids. The CDR3 region is CASSPRQYEKLFF. In DNA form, the CDR3 reads TGTGCCAGCAGCCCGAGACAGTACGAAAAACTGTTTTTT.

V gene TRBV11-1 combines with J gene TRBJ1-1; TRBD1 matches at 9 bases. This CDR3 region has 13 residues. Unmatched junction bases numbered 4, after V lost 5 bases and J lost 6 bases. Germline CDR1 is SGHAT and CDR2 is FQDESV (reference sequence). CDR3 sequence (DNA): TGTGCCAGCAGCCCTCGGGACAGGGCTGAAGCTTTCTTT. Encoded protein: CASSPRDRAEAFF.

V is TRBV20-1 and J is TRBJ2-3; the D gene is possibly TRBD2 (6 bases). The CDR3 sequence is 14 residues long. Between the trimmed V and J ends, which lost 5 bases and 0 bases, there was a span of 12 bases. Germline values: CDR1 DFQATT, CDR2 SNEGSKA (reference sequence). In nucleotides, the CDR3 is TGCAGTGCTGGAGGGACCCTGAGCACAGATACGCAGTATTTT. Translation: CSAGGTLSTDTQYF.